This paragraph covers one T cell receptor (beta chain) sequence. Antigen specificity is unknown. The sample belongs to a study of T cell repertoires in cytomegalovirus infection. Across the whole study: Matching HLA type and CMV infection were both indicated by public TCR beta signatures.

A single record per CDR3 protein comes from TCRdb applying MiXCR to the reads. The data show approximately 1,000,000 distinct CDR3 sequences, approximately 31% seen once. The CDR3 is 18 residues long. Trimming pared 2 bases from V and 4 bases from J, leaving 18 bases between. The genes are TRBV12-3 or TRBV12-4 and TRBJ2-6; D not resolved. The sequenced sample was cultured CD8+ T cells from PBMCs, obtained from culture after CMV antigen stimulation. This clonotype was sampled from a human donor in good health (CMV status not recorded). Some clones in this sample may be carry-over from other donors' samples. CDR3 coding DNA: TGTGCCAGCAGTTTAAAGGGATGGAGATCGTCCGGGGCCAACGTCCTGACTTTC. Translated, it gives CASSLKGWRSSGANVLTF.